Shown below are 20 T cell receptor beta chains from a single sample sequenced in a study of blood T cell repertoires in COVID-19. Generated by immunoSEQ multiplex PCR, the TCRdb table keeps only in-frame clones and is missing some. The sample holds more than 65,000 clones; roughly 76% are singletons and the top ten take around 20%. Material for sequencing was peripheral blood. Source of these receptors: an elderly woman with active or convalescent COVID-19.

The rearrangement uses TRBV12-3 or TRBV12-4 and TRBJ2-1; D remains unclear. The CDR3 has 12 amino acids. The V gene lost 3 bases and the J gene lost 8 bases, with 8 bases spanning the gap. The DNA of the CDR3 is TGTGCCAGCAGTTTGAGAGCCTATGAGCAGTTCTTC. As protein: CASSLRAYEQFF.

V gene TRBV24-1 combines with J gene TRBJ2-5; D unclear. Germline values: CDR1 KGHDR, CDR2 SFDVKD. This CDR3 spans 12 amino acids. Deletions cut 1 base from V and 7 bases from J, with 6 bases between. CDR3 sequence reads: CATSDFGWTQYF. The CDR3 DNA is TGTGCCACCAGTGATTTCGGTTGGACCCAGTACTTC.

A remark on this clone: The identical CDR3 is also encoded by other nucleotide sequences in the sample. This rearrangement joins TRBV27 to TRBJ1-2; D is uncertain. Trimming pared 3 bases from V and 1 base from J, leaving 6 bases between. Germline V gene data show CDR1 as MNHEY and CDR2 as SMNVEV (reference sequence). This CDR3 comprises 13 residues. Written as DNA, the CDR3 is TGTGCCAGCAGTTTCCGGGGTAACTATGGCTACACCTTC. It translates to CASSFRGNYGYTF.

This clone was seen a few times. The chain links TRBV6-6 to TRBJ2-1; D is unclear. The germline V gene has CDR1 MNHNY and CDR2 SVGAGI (reference sequence). There are 17 residues in the CDR3. V lost 6 bases to trimming and J lost 0 bases, with 18 bases between them. CDR3 nucleotides: TGTGCCAGCAGCCGACGACACGACGCAAGCTCCTACAATGAGCAGTTCTTC. Translation: CASSRRHDASSYNEQFF.

This clone was seen just once. This sequence joins TRBV6-1 and TRBJ1-1, with 11 nucleotides matching TRBD1. The CDR3 has 18 amino acids. Per germline, CDR1 MNHNS and CDR2 SASEGT. V was pared by 4 bases and J by 0 bases, with 10 bases of the junction left unmatched. CDR3 residues: CASSAHGQGASLNTEAFF. CDR3 coding DNA: TGTGCCAGCAGTGCGCATGGACAGGGGGCTTCTTTGAACACTGAAGCTTTCTTT.

The gene calls are TRBV7-2 and TRBJ2-7; 9 bases are shared with TRBD1. V was pared by 5 bases and J by 2 bases, with 4 bases of the junction left unmatched. The CDR3 has 14 amino acids. Germline V gives CDR1 SGHTA, CDR2 FQGNSA. This CDR3 reads CASSLQGAAYEQYF. DNA for the CDR3: TGTGCCAGCAGCCTACAGGGGGCCGCCTACGAGCAGTACTTC. The full variable domain, with the rest looked up from reference TRBV7-2 and TRBJ2-7, is GAGVSQSPSNKVTEKGKDVELRCDPISGHTALYWYRQSLGQGLEFLIYFQGNSAPDKSGLPSDRFSAERTGGSVSTLTIQRTQQEDSAVYLCASSLQGAAYEQYFGPGTRLTVT.

The chain couples TRBV4-3 to TRBJ1-1, with TRBD1 matching 11 bases. There are 16 residues in the CDR3. CDR1 LGHNA and CDR2 YSLEER come from the germline V gene. J gave up 4 bases and V 5 bases, and 9 bases lay outside the gene matches. The CDR3 DNA reads as TGCGCCAGCAGCTCTGGACAGGGGGCGTGGGCCACTGAAGCTTTCTTT. Translating it yields CASSSGQGAWATEAFF.

V usage is TRBV2 and J usage is TRBJ1-2; the match to TRBD1 covers 8 bases. The V gene end was trimmed by 4 bases and the J gene end by 4 bases; junction bases not matched to a gene: 5. This CDR3 contains 14 residues. Germline lookup yields CDR1 SNHLY and CDR2 FYNNEI. CDR3 residues: CASSAPDRAYGYTF. The CDR3 nucleotides read TGTGCCAGCAGTGCTCCGGACAGGGCCTATGGCTACACCTTC.

Notes on this clone: A junction boundary mismatches the germline segment, possibly from a read error. This chain joins TRBV7-7 and TRBJ2-5; 10 bases agree with TRBD2. The CDR3 is made up of 15 amino acids. CDR1 and CDR2 from the germline V gene are SSHAT and FNYEAQ (reference sequence). The CDR3 sequence is CASSWLAGAQETQYF. CDR3 nucleotide sequence: TGTGCTAGCAGCTGGCTAGCGGGGGCCCAAGAGACCCAGTACTTC.

The chain combines TRBV15 with TRBJ2-2; 12 nucleotides line up with TRBD2. The junction had 4 bases not matched to a gene; V was cut back by 5 bases and J by 3 bases. The germline V gene has CDR1 LNHNV and CDR2 YYDKDF (reference sequence). The CDR3 has 16 amino acids. CDR3 sequence reads: CATSSSGGAHTGELFF. CDR3 DNA sequence: TGTGCCACCAGCTCTAGCGGGGGGGCCCACACCGGGGAGCTGTTTTTT.

The J gene is TRBJ2-2, the V gene TRBV7-9, with TRBD1 identical over 8 bases. This CDR3 contains 16 residues. V lost 1 base to trimming and J lost 0 bases; unmatched junction nucleotides: 1. The germline V gene has CDR1 SEHNR and CDR2 FQNEAQ (reference sequence). The CDR3 DNA is TGTGCCAGCAGCTTAGGACAGGGGTCGAACACCGGGGAGCTGTTTTTT. Its translation: CASSLGQGSNTGELFF.

The chain joins TRBV3-1 (or the pseudogene TRBV3-2) to TRBJ1-1; D possibly corresponds to TRBD1 (6 bases). Germline-derived CDR1 and CDR2 are LGHDT and YNNKEL (reference sequence). The CDR3 sequence is 14 residues long. Trimming stripped 8 bases from V and 0 bases from J, with 13 bases between. The chain's CDR3 is CASEGQVMNTEAFF. As DNA, the CDR3 is TGTGCCAGCGAGGGACAAGTCATGAACACTGAAGCTTTCTTT.

The genes are TRBV18 and TRBJ1-1; 9 bases agree with TRBD1. Per germline, CDR1 KGHSH and CDR2 LQKENI. J gave up 7 bases and V 1 base, and 4 bases lay outside the gene matches. The CDR3 runs to 14 residues. The CDR3 protein is CASSPRDREREAFF. The CDR3 DNA reads TGTGCCAGCTCACCACGGGACAGGGAACGTGAAGCTTTCTTT.

The chain carries TRBV6-1 and TRBJ1-1, with 7 nucleotides matching TRBD1. This CDR3 region has 15 residues. V was clipped by 2 bases and J by 5 bases; unmatched bases: 8. The germline CDR1 and CDR2 sequences are MNHNS and SASEGT. The CDR3 DNA is TGTGCCAGCAGTGAAAAGGAGGGGGCAGGGACTGAAGCTTTCTTT. Translating it yields CASSEKEGAGTEAFF.

The genes are TRBV7-8 and TRBJ1-3; D ambiguous. This CDR3 spans 15 amino acids. CDR1 and CDR2 from the germline V gene are SGHVS and FQNEAQ. V lost 0 bases to trimming and J lost 0 bases, with 6 bases between them. The CDR3 spells CASSLALSSGNTIYF. As DNA, the CDR3 is TGTGCCAGCAGCTTAGCACTGAGCTCTGGAAACACCATATATTTT.

V is TRBV19 and J is TRBJ1-5; D not certain. This CDR3 has 13 residues. Germline assignment: CDR1 LNHDA and CDR2 SQIVND (reference sequence). Trimming removed 7 bases from V and 4 bases from J, with 11 bases in between. This CDR3 reads CASNRGANQPQHF. The DNA for the CDR3 is TGTGCCAGTAACCGGGGAGCAAATCAGCCCCAGCATTTT.

The chain links TRBV7-9 to TRBJ1-2; 8 positions match TRBD1. V dropped 1 base and J dropped 8; count of bases not matched to a gene: 9. Germline V gene data show CDR1 as SEHNR and CDR2 as FQNEAQ (reference sequence). The CDR3 runs to 15 residues. This CDR3 reads CASSLERTGSYGYTF. The CDR3 region has the DNA TGTGCCAGCAGCTTAGAAAGGACAGGGAGTTACGGCTACACCTTC.

Notes on this clone: Sequence at one end of the junction differs from germline and may be a read error. J is TRBJ1-4 and V is TRBV27; 7 bases are a match to TRBD1. The CDR3 covers 16 residues. From germline, CDR1 is MNHEY and CDR2 SMNVEV (reference sequence). CDR3 DNA sequence: TGTGCCAGCAGTCGATCCCGACAGGGCTTTAATGACAAACTGTTTTTT. This translates into CASSRSRQGFNDKLFF.

The chain recombines TRBV15 with TRBJ1-2, with 7 bases identical to TRBD1. The V segment lost 5 bases and the J segment 4 bases; nucleotides outside the gene matches: 4. Per the germline V gene, CDR1 is LNHNV and CDR2 is YYDKDF (reference sequence). The CDR3 spans 13 residues. For the CDR3, the DNA is TGTGCCACCAGCGAGGGACAGCCCTATGGCTACACCTTC. It specifies CATSEGQPYGYTF.

The rearrangement joins TRBV29-1 to TRBJ2-3, with no clear D. The CDR3 totals 11 residues. Germline V gene sequence: CDR1 SQVTM, CDR2 ANQGSEA. With 6 bases removed from V and 6 bases from J, the gap between germline ends came to 10 bases. In nucleotides, the CDR3 is TGCAGCGTCTCCTCTCCGGATACGCAGTATTTT. It translates to CSVSSPDTQYF.